The 22 T cell receptor beta chains reported below all come from one sample, sequenced in a study of control samples from healthy donors and cancer patients. Clones were read by immunoSEQ multiplex PCR, and TCRdb kept only the in-frame ones, dropping some. The sample holds 200,000 to 250,000 clones, about 93% seen once. Specimen: blood. The receptors were gathered from a man in his fifties in good health.

The rearrangement uses TRBV7-2 and TRBJ1-2, with D unclear. V lost 0 bases to trimming and J lost 2 bases, with 10 bases between them. The CDR3 sequence is 15 residues long. The germline gives CDR1 SGHTA, CDR2 FQGNSA. Here the CDR3 DNA reads TGTGCCAGCAGCTTAGCGAGAGTGCTGAACTATGGCTACACCTTC. Its protein is CASSLARVLNYGYTF.

This chain uses TRBV7-9 with TRBJ1-4; D unresolved. The CDR3 runs 13 residues. From germline, CDR1 is SEHNR and CDR2 FQNEAQ (reference sequence). Trimming stripped 11 bases from V and 4 bases from J, with 14 bases between. DNA of the CDR3: TGTGCCGGTCAGCGAGGGTTTAATGAAAAACTGTTTTTT. Its protein product is CAGQRGFNEKLFF.

The chain is built from TRBV5-1 and TRBJ2-5; 9 bases fit TRBD2. The V segment lost 0 bases and the J segment 4 bases; nucleotides outside the gene matches: 10. The germline gives CDR1 SGHRS, CDR2 YFSETQ. The CDR3 is 17 residues long. The CDR3 DNA is TGCGCCAGCAGCTTGGATGTTAGCGGGGGCCGGGGAGAGACCCAGTACTTC. Translation gives CASSLDVSGGRGETQYF.

V is TRBV6-6 and J is TRBJ2-7, with a possible D match to TRBD1 (5 bases). The CDR3 runs 15 residues. Germline V gene data show CDR1 as MNHNY and CDR2 as SVGAGI (reference sequence). Trimming took 2 bases from V and 2 from J, leaving 13 bases between them. The CDR3 sequence: CASSYPMKGTYEQYV. DNA for the CDR3: TGTGCCAGCAGTTACCCTATGAAGGGGACCTACGAGCAGTACGTC.

V and J are TRBV5-4 and TRBJ2-5; the D gene could be TRBD1 or TRBD2 (5 bases each). Germline-derived CDR1 and CDR2 are SGHNT and YYREEE (reference sequence). Trimming left V 4 bases short and J 3 bases short, with 10 bases between. CDR3 size: 13 residues. For the CDR3, the DNA is TGTGCCAGCAGCGGGCAGGGAGAAGAGACCCAGTACTTC. Translation: CASSGQGEETQYF.

About this clone: Additional DNA sequences in this sample encode the identical CDR3. This chain joins TRBV18 and TRBJ1-5; D is unresolved. The CDR3 runs 14 residues. CDR1 and CDR2 from the germline V gene are KGHSH and LQKENI. V dropped 3 bases and J dropped 2 bases, with 8 bases sitting between them. The CDR3, as DNA: TGTGCCAGCTCACCCGCCGGAGGCAATCAGCCCCAGCATTTT. Translation: CASSPAGGNQPQHF.

J is TRBJ2-1 and V is TRBV11-2; 10 bases match TRBD2. Germline loops: CDR1 SGHAT, CDR2 FQNNGV. J lost 5 bases, V lost 5 bases, and 3 bases had no gene match. CDR3 size: 14 residues. CDR3 loop: CASSAGLADNEQFF. In nucleotides, the CDR3 is TGTGCCAGCAGCGCCGGACTAGCGGACAATGAGCAGTTCTTC.

The chain employs TRBV3-1 (or the pseudogene TRBV3-2) and TRBJ2-3; tentatively, D is TRBD2 (5 bases). Germline V gives CDR1 LGHDT, CDR2 YNNKEL (reference sequence). Trimming shortened V by 3 bases and J by 6 bases, and 19 bases separated the two germline ends. The length of the CDR3 is 16 residues. For the CDR3, the DNA is TGTGCCAGCAGCCATCTCCAAAGGGCTAGCCGGGATACGCAGTATTTT. It specifies CASSHLQRASRDTQYF.

This clone was seen once. This rearrangement joins TRBV11-2 to TRBJ1-6; TRBD1 aligns across 11 bases. The V gene end was trimmed by 6 bases and the J gene end by 10 bases; junction bases not matched to a gene: 2. This CDR3 has 13 amino acids. Germline CDR1 SGHAT, CDR2 FQNNGV. DNA of the CDR3: TGTGCCAGCAGGGGGACAGGGGGATCACCCCTCCACTTT. Translated: CASRGTGGSPLHF.

This chain links TRBV7-2 with TRBJ1-2; possibly TRBD1 for D (6 bases). This CDR3 is 14 amino acids long. Looked up from germline, CDR1 is SGHTA and CDR2 is FQGNSA. V was shortened by 5 bases and J by 6 bases, with 16 bases between the two germline ends. In DNA, the CDR3 is TGTGCCAGCAGCCCACATGCAGGGGCCCATGGCTACACCTTC. Protein product: CASSPHAGAHGYTF.

This chain links TRBV6-5 with TRBJ2-7; 7 positions match TRBD1. The V and J ends lost 7 bases and 4 bases, in that order; junction bases with no gene match: 7. The V gene's germline CDR1 is MNHEY and CDR2 SVGAGI. The CDR3 runs 13 residues. This chain's CDR3 is CASTWTGEYEQYV. The DNA of the CDR3 is TGTGCCAGCACCTGGACAGGAGAATACGAGCAGTACGTC.

V gene TRBV30 combines with J gene TRBJ1-3, with D hard to call. There are 16 residues in the CDR3. Germline values: CDR1 GTSNPN, CDR2 SVGIG (reference sequence). V was clipped by 2 bases and J by 0 bases, with 14 bases between them. CDR3 sequence: CAWSPISFNSGNTIYF. In DNA, the CDR3 is TGTGCCTGGAGTCCGATATCCTTCAACTCTGGAAACACCATATATTTT.

The chain links TRBV18 to TRBJ1-2; 8 nucleotides line up with TRBD1. Trimming took 4 bases from V and 2 from J; bases not matched to a gene: 12. The CDR3 sequence is 17 residues long. Germline V gene sequence: CDR1 KGHSH, CDR2 LQKENI. CDR3 DNA sequence: TGTGCCAGCTCACTCCCAAATTCCGGGACAGGCAACTATGGCTACACCTTC. The encoded protein is CASSLPNSGTGNYGYTF.

The rearrangement joins TRBV18 to TRBJ2-7; 8 nucleotides agree with TRBD1. CDR3 length: 15 residues. Germline V CDR1 and CDR2: KGHSH, LQKENI. V shed 5 bases and J 0 bases; nucleotides not matched to a gene: 6. CDR3 amino acids: CASSTGQELSYEQYF. The CDR3 nucleotides read TGTGCCAGCTCAACGGGACAGGAGCTCTCCTACGAGCAGTACTTC. The whole variable domain, remainder taken from reference TRBV18 and TRBJ2-7, is NAGVMQNPRHLVRRRGQEARLRCSPMKGHSHVYWYRQLPEEGLKFMVYLQKENIIDESGMPKERFSAEFPKEGPSILRIQQVVRGDSAAYFCASSTGQELSYEQYFGPGTRLTVT.

The chain links TRBV5-1 to TRBJ2-7; no reliable D call. V lost 5 bases and J lost 2, with 11 bases in between. Germline V gene lookup returns CDR1 SGHRS and CDR2 YFSETQ. CDR3 size: 13 residues. CDR3 coding DNA: TGCGCCAGCAGAGAAGGGCACCCCTACGAGCAGTACTTC. As protein: CASREGHPYEQYF.

This clone came up once. CDR3 residues: CATSDPPRAGYTF. The CDR3 nucleotides read TGTGCCACCAGTGACCCCCCGCGGGCCGGCTACACCTTC. The chain uses TRBV24-1 and TRBJ1-2; D gene unclear. Germline lookup yields CDR1 KGHDR and CDR2 SFDVKD. The CDR3 covers 13 residues. The V and J ends lost 4 bases and 8 bases respectively, with 13 bases between them.

This clone has only a few counts. The chain joins TRBV7-8 to TRBJ1-6; D not resolved. Germline CDR1 reads SGHVS; CDR2 reads FQNEAQ. This CDR3 region has 13 residues. The V end was cut by 1 base, the J end by 14 bases, with 12 bases between. In DNA form, the CDR3 reads TGTGCCAGCAGCTTAGAACGGGTTACGTCCCTCCACTTT. Translating gives CASSLERVTSLHF.

This clone was seen once. The gene calls are TRBV19 and TRBJ2-3, with D possibly TRBD2 on 7 matching bases. The CDR3 totals 18 residues. Between the trimmed V and J ends, which lost 6 bases and 2 bases, there was a span of 24 bases. CDR1 is LNHDA and CDR2 is SQIVND in the germline V gene (reference sequence). The CDR3 coding sequence is TGTGCCAGTAGCTTCAGAGGGGCGGGGGCCCGGTCCACAGATACGCAGTATTTT. It specifies CASSFRGAGARSTDTQYF.

The J gene is TRBJ2-6, the V gene TRBV6-5; D is ambiguous. The germline V gene encodes CDR1 MNHEY and CDR2 SVGAGI. The CDR3 sequence is 14 residues long. Trimming left V 5 bases short and J 0 bases short, with 5 bases between. This chain's CDR3 is CASSLDSGANVLTF. In nucleotides, the CDR3 is TGTGCCAGCAGTCTGGACTCTGGGGCCAACGTCCTGACTTTC.

The chain combines TRBV6-6 with TRBJ2-7; the D gene is possibly TRBD1 (6 bases). Trimming stripped 2 bases from V and 5 bases from J, with 13 bases between. CDR3 length: 14 amino acids. Germline loops: CDR1 MNHNY, CDR2 SVGAGI (reference sequence). The CDR3 here is CASSYVQGNNEQYF. The CDR3 nucleotides read TGTGCCAGCAGTTACGTTCAGGGGAACAACGAGCAGTACTTC.

For the CDR3, the DNA is TGTGCCAGCAGGGATGGGGGCTACACTGAAGCTTTCTTT. Translation gives CASRDGGYTEAFF. The chain combines TRBV7-9 with TRBJ1-1; D is perhaps TRBD1 (6 bases). From germline, CDR1 is SEHNR and CDR2 FQNEAQ (reference sequence). V gave up 6 bases and J gave up 3 bases, with 11 bases separating them. The CDR3 loop spans 13 amino acids.

The chain recombines TRBV5-1 with TRBJ2-3; D not certain. The CDR3 covers 14 residues. The germline gives CDR1 SGHRS, CDR2 YFSETQ. Trimming took 1 base from V and 4 from J, leaving 10 bases between them. The CDR3 sequence is CASSLRTIPDTQYF. DNA of the CDR3: TGCGCCAGCAGCTTGAGGACCATTCCAGATACGCAGTATTTT. Filled out from reference TRBV5-1 and TRBJ2-3, the complete variable domain reads KAGVTQTPRYLIKTRGQQVTLSCSPISGHRSVSWYQQTPGQGLQFLFEYFSETQRNKGNFPGRFSGRQFSNSRSEMNVSTLELGDSALYLCASSLRTIPDTQYFGPGTRLTVL.